Listed here are 11 T cell receptor beta chains from one sample, sequenced in a study of T cell responses to AZD1222 COVID-19 vaccine. TCRdb's table, derived via immunoSEQ multiplex PCR, lists solely in-frame clones and lacks some. Counted here are some 130,000 clones, about 91% occurring once; the ten biggest clones make up around 2.8%. Sample: peripheral blood, taken on day 0 of AZD1222 vaccination. The receptors were sampled from an adult in good health.

V is TRBV20-1 and J is TRBJ2-1; D gene uncertain. CDR1 DFQATT and CDR2 SNEGSKA come from the germline V gene (reference sequence). CDR3 length: 10 residues. V was shortened by 4 bases and J by 7 bases, with 5 bases between the two germline ends. CDR3 loop: CSANANEQFF. CDR3 nucleotide sequence: TGCAGTGCTAATGCAAATGAGCAGTTCTTC.

The J gene is TRBJ1-2, the V gene TRBV13; tentatively, D is TRBD1 (5 bases). V was trimmed by 5 bases and J by 8 bases, leaving 18 bases between them. CDR1 is PRHDT and CDR2 is FYEKMQ in the germline V gene (reference sequence). There are 14 residues in the CDR3. CDR3 nucleotide sequence: TGTGCCAGCAGCCAAGGGGCGGGCCTAATGGGCTACACCTTC. Its translation: CASSQGAGLMGYTF.

The CDR3 region is CAISEPLKTQYF. The CDR3 DNA sequence: TGTGCCATCAGTGAGCCCTTAAAGACCCAGTACTTC. The chain carries TRBV10-3 and TRBJ2-5, with D uncertain. This CDR3 contains 12 residues. Trimming took off 2 bases at V and 6 bases at J, with 7 bases between the two ends. Germline V gene data show CDR1 as ENHRY and CDR2 as SYGVKD.

The V call is TRBV5-4, the J call TRBJ2-7, with a weak D call TRBD2 (5 bases). V dropped 2 bases and J dropped 1 base, with 13 bases sitting between them. Germline assignment: CDR1 SGHNT and CDR2 YYREEE (reference sequence). The CDR3 has 15 residues. DNA of the CDR3: TGTGCCAGCAGCTTCTTCAGCGGCTATTCCTACGAGCAGTACTTC. Encoded protein: CASSFFSGYSYEQYF. Using reference TRBV5-4 and TRBJ2-7 for the parts outside the CDR3, the full variable domain is ETGVTQSPTHLIKTRGQQVTLRCSSQSGHNTVSWYQQALGQGPQFIFQYYREEENGRGNFPPRFSGLQFPNYSSELNVNALELDDSALYLCASSFFSGYSYEQYFGPGTRLTVT.

The rearrangement joins TRBV27 to TRBJ1-5, with unresolved D. This CDR3 has 15 residues. V was pared by 1 base and J by 2 bases, with 9 bases between. The V gene's germline CDR1 is MNHEY and CDR2 SMNVEV (reference sequence). The DNA of the CDR3 is TGTGCCAGCAGTTTATACGCCGGGCGCAATCAGCCCCAGCATTTT. Its protein product is CASSLYAGRNQPQHF.

The J gene is TRBJ1-2, the V gene TRBV18; TRBD1 might be the D (5 bases). The CDR3 extends over 13 amino acids. CDR1 is KGHSH and CDR2 is LQKENI in the germline V gene. Trimming took off 3 bases at V and 4 bases at J, with 9 bases between the two ends. The DNA for the CDR3 is TGTGCCAGCTCACCGGAAGGGACCTATGGCTACACCTTC. It is translated as CASSPEGTYGYTF.

The chain links TRBV7-9 to TRBJ2-3; the match to TRBD2 covers 13 bases. Germline V lookup: CDR1 SEHNR, CDR2 FQNEAQ (reference sequence). The CDR3 loop spans 16 amino acids. J lost 1 base, V lost 5 bases, and 3 bases had no gene match. CDR3: CASSLGLAGGTDTQYF. CDR3 in DNA: TGTGCCAGCAGCCTAGGACTAGCGGGGGGCACAGATACGCAGTATTTT.

The chain joins TRBV12-3 or TRBV12-4 to TRBJ1-2; D might be TRBD1 (6 bases). The CDR3 spans 13 residues. V lost 3 bases and J 7 bases, leaving 12 bases between the germline ends. In DNA, the CDR3 is TGTGCCAGCAGTTTGTGGGGGCGAGGTGGCTACACCTTC. It translates to CASSLWGRGGYTF.

This clone has a handful of counts. The chain has TRBV20-1 and TRBJ2-7; 14 bases line up with TRBD2. V lost 3 bases to trimming and J lost 6 bases; unmatched junction nucleotides: 10. The CDR3 has 16 residues. Germline CDR1 is DFQATT and CDR2 is SNEGSKA (reference sequence). CDR3 coding DNA: TGCAGTGCTAGTCGACTAGCGGGAGGGCTTCGGGGCGAGCAGTACTTC. It specifies CSASRLAGGLRGEQYF.

The chain employs TRBV29-1 and TRBJ1-5, with TRBD1 identical over 7 bases. Trimming at V came to 5 bases and at J to 3 bases, leaving 4 bases not matched to a gene. This CDR3 has 13 residues. The germline CDR1 and CDR2 sequences are SQVTM and ANQGSEA. CDR3 sequence (DNA): TGCAGCGTTCTGACAGGGTCCAATCAGCCCCAGCATTTT. It specifies CSVLTGSNQPQHF.

In nucleotides, the CDR3 is TGCGCCAGCAGCCATGGACTAGCGGGGAATCTCTACAATGAGCAGTTCTTC. This codes for CASSHGLAGNLYNEQFF. This sequence joins TRBV5-1 and TRBJ2-1; 12 nucleotides agree with TRBD2. V dropped 4 bases and J dropped 3; count of bases not matched to a gene: 8. Germline V gene sequence: CDR1 SGHRS, CDR2 YFSETQ. CDR3 length: 17 amino acids.